Sequencing of this T cell receptor (beta chain) was carried out in a study of T cell responses to AZD1222 COVID-19 vaccine. Looking at the study overall: Doses given second, at about 4 or about 12 weeks, were pooled.

Details on this clone: No antigen is known for it.

The study's findings and limits: A reported finding is that nearly half of spike-specific TCRs target unmutated variant regions. At baseline, just 5 or 6 AZD1222 recipients tested seropositive. White British donors predominated, females outnumbered males, and clonal diversity was possibly underestimated.

The data were produced by immunoSEQ multiplex PCR, yet TCRdb's version contains in-frame clones alone and is incomplete. Among about 62,000 clones listed, 85% to 90% were seen once. CDR1 is SGHVS, CDR2 FNYEAQ, per germline. The CDR3 extends over 14 amino acids. Trimming removed 6 bases at V and 5 bases at J, with 16 bases between. The V and J genes are TRBV7-6 and TRBJ2-5; D may be TRBD1 or TRBD2 (5 bases each). The clonotype was recovered from an adult in good health. The sequenced sample was peripheral blood, obtained on day 0 of AZD1222 vaccination. The DNA of the CDR3 is TGTGCCAGCAGAGCTAACGGGGCCGGGGAGACCCAGTACTTC. Translated: CASRANGAGETQYF.